This T cell receptor beta chain was sequenced in a study of neurological immune-mediated disorders. Turning to the study itself: Relapsing-remitting disease affected around 30, and secondary progressive 3, of 34 multiple sclerosis patients.

This clonotype was recorded many times. Each CDR3 protein is one row after TCRdb ran MiXCR on the 5' RACE reads. The sample lists fewer than 45,000 distinct CDR3 sequences; more than 2% were seen once. The CDR3 totals 15 residues. V was pared by 4 bases and J by 0 bases, with 13 bases between. CDR1 and CDR2 from the germline V gene are ENHRY and SYGVKD. Preparation of the unsorted libraries drew on 2 million PBMCs stored at -80 C. The source is a man between 25 and 39 years old with multiple sclerosis. This sequence joins TRBV10-3 and TRBJ2-7; D not resolved. Specimen: PBMCs. CDR3 protein: CAISGPPSSSYEQYF. The CDR3 DNA reads as TGTGCCATCAGTGGGCCCCCCAGTAGCTCCTACGAGCAGTACTTC.